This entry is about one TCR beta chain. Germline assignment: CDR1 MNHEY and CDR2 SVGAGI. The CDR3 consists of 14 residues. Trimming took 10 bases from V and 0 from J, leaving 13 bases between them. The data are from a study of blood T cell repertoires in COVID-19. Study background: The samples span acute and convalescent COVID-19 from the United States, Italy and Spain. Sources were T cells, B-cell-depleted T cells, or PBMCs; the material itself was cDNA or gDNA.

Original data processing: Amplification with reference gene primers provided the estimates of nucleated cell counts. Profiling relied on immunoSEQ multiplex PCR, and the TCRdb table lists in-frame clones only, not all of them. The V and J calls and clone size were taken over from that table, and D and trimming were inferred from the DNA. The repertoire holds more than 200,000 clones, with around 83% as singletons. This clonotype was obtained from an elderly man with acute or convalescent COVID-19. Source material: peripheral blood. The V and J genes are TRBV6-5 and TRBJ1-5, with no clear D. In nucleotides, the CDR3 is TGTGCCACCCACGGGGTATTTAGCAATCAGCCCCAGCATTTT. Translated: CATHGVFSNQPQHF.